This TCR beta chain stems from a study of breast tumors, draining lymph nodes, adjacent tissues. Overall study results and limits: Tumor TCR diversity was below lymph nodes but above nontumor tissue. That most tumor T cells come from lymph nodes remained unproven.

This clonotype was seen only once. The target antigen is unknown. TCRdb re-called the multiplex PCR reads through MiXCR, storing one row per CDR3 protein. Of approximately 210,000 distinct CDR3 sequences in the sample, less than 40% are singletons; the top ten hold over 3.5%. Axillary draining lymph nodes of breast cancer patients supplied the node samples. The receptor was isolated from a female donor with breast cancer. Some clones in this sample may be carry-over from other donors' samples. Sequencing used axillary lymph node tissue.

CDR3 bases: TGTGCCAGCAGCTCCCTGACAGGGGTGGAGACCCAGTACTTC. It encodes CASSSLTGVETQYF. V is TRBV7-9 and J is TRBJ2-5, with 8 bases matching TRBD1. V trimming: 4 bases; J trimming: 5 bases; junction bases outside the gene matches: 6. Germline V CDR1 and CDR2: SEHNR, FQNEAQ (reference sequence). The CDR3 runs to 14 residues.